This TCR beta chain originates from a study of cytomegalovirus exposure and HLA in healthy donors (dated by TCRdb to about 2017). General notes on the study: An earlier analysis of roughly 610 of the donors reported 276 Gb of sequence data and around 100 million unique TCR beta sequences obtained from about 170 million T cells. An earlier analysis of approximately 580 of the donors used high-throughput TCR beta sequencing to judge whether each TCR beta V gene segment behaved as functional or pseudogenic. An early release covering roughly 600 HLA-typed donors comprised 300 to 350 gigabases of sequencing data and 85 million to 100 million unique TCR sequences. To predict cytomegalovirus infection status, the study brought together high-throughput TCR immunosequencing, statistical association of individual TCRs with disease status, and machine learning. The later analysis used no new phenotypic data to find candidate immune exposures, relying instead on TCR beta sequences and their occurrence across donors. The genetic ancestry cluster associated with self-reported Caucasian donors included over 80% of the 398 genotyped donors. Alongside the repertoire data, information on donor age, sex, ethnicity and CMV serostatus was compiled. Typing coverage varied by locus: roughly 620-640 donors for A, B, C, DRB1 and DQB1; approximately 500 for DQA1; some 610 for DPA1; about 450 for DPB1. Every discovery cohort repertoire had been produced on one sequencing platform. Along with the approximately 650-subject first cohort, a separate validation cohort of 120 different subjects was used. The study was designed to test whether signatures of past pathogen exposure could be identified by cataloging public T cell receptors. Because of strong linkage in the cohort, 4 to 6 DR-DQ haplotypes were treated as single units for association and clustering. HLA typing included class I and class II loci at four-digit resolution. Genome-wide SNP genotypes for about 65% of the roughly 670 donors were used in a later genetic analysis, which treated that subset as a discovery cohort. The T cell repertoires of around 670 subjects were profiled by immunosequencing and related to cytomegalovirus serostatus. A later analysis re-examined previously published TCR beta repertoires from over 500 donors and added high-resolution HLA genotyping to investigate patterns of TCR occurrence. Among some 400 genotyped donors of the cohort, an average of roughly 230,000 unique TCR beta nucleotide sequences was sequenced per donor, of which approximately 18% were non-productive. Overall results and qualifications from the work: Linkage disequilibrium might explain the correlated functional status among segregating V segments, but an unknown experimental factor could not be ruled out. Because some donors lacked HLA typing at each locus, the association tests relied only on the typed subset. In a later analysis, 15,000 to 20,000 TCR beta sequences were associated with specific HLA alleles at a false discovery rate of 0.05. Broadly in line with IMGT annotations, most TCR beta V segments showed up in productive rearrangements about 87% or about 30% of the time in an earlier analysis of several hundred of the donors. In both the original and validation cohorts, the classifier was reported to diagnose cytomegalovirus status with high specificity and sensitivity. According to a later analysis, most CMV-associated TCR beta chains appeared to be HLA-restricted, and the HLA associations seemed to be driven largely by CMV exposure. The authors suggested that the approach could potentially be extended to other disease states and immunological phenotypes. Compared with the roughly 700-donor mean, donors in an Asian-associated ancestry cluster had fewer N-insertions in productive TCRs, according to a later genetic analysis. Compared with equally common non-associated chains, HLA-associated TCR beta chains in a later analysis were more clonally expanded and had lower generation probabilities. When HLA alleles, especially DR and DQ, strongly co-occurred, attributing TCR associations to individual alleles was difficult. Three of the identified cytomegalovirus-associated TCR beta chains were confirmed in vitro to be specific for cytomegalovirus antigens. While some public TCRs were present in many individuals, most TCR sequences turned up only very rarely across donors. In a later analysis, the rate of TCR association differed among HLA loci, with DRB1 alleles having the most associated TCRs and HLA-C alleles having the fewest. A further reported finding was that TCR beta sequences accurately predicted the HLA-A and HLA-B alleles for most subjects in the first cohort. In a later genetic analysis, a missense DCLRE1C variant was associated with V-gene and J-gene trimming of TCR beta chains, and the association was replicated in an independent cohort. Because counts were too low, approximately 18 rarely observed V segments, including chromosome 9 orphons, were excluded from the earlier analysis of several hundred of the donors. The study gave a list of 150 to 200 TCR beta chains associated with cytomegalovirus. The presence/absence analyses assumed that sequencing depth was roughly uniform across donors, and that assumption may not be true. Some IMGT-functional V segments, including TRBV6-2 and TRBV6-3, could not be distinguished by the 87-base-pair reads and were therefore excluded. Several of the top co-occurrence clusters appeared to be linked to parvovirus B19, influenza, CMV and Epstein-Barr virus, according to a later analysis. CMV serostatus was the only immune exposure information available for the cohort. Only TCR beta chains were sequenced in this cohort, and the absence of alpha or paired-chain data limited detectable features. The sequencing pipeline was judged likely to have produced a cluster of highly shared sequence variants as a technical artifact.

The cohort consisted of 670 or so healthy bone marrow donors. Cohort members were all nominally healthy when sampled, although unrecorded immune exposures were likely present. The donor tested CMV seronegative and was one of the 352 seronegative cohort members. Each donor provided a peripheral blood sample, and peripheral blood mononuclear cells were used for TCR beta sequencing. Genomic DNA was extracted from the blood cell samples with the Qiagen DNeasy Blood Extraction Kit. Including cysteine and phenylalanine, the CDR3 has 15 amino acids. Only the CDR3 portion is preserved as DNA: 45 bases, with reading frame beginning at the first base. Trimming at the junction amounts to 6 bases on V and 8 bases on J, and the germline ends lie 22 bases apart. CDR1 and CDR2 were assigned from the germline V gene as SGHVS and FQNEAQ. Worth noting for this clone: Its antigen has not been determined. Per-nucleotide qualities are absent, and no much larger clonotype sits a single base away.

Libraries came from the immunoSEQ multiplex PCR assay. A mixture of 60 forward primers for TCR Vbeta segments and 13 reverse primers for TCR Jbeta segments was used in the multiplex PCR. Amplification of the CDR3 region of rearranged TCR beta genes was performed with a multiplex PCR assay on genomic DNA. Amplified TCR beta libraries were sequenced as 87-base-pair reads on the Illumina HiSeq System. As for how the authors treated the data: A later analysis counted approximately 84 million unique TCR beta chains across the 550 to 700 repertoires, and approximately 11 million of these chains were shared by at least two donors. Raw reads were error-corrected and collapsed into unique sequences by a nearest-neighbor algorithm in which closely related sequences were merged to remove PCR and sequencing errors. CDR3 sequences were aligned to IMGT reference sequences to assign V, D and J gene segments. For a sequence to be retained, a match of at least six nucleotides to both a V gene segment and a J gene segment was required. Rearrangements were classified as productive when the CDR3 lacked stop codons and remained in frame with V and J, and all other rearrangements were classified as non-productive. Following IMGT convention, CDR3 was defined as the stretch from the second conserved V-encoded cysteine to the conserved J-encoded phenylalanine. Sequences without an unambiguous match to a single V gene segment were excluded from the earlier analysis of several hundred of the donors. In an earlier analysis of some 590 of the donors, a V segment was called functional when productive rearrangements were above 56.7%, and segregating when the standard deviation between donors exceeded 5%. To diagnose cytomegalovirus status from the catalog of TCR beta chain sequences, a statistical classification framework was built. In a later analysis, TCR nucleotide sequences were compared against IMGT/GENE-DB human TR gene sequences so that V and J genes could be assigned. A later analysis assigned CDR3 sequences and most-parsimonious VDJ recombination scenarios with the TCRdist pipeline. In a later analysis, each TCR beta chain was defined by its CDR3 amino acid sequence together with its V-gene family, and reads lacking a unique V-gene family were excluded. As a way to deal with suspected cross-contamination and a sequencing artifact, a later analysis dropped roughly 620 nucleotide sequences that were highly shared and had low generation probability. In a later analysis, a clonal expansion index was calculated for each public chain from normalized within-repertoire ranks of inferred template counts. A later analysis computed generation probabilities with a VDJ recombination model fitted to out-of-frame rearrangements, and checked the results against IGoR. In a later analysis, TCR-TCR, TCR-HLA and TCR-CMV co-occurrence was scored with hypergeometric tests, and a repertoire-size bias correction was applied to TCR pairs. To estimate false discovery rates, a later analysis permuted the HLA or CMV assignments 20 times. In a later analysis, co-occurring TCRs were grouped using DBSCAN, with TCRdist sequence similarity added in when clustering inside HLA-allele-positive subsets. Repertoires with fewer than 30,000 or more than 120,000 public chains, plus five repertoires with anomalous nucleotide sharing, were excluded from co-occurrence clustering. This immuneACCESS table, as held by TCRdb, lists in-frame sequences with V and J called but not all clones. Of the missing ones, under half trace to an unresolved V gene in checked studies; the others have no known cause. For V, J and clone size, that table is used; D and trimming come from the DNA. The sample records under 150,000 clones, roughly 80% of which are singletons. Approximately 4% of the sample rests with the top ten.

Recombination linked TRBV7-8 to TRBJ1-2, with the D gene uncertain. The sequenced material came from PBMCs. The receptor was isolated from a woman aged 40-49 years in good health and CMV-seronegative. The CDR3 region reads CASRSWEGSAMGYTF. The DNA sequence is TGTGCCAGCAGGAGTTGGGAGGGATCCGCTATGGGCTACACCTTC.